The clone carrying this T cell receptor beta chain was counted only a few times. These data originate in a study of beta chain features in type 1 diabetes. Of the isolated RNA, all was reverse transcribed, and so the sequenced material was expressed TCRB transcripts. Assay: immunoSEQ multiplex PCR; the TCRdb copy retains only in-frame clones and omits some. This table has about 110,000 clones, 40% appearing once. CD45RO/CCR7/CD25/CD127/CD95/CD27 sorting isolated CD4+ naive, central memory, regulatory and stem cell-like memory cells. Germline trimming cut 3 bases from V and 0 bases from J; bases unmatched to any gene: 2. The CDR3 length is 17 residues. Germline CDR1 reads SEHNR; CDR2 reads FQNEAQ (reference sequence).

Sample: stem cell memory CD4+ T cells from blood. The chain is built from TRBV7-9 and TRBJ2-1, with 13 bases identical to TRBD2. The clonotype originates from a woman in her late teens or twenties in good health. The CDR3 region has the DNA TGTGCCAGCAGCTTCCGGACTAGCGGGAGCTCCTACAATGAGCAGTTCTTC. It is translated as CASSFRTSGSSYNEQFF.